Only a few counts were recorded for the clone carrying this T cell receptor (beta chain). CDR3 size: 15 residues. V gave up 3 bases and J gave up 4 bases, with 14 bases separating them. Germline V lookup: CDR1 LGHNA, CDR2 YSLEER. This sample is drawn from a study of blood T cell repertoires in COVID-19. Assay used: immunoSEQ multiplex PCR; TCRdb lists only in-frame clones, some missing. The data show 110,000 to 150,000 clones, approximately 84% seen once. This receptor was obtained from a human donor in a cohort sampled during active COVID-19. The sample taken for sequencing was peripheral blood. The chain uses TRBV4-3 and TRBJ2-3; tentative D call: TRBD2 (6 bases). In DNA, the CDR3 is TGCGCCAGCAGCCAGACGGGGGTAAACGCAGATACGCAGTATTTT. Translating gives CASSQTGVNADTQYF.